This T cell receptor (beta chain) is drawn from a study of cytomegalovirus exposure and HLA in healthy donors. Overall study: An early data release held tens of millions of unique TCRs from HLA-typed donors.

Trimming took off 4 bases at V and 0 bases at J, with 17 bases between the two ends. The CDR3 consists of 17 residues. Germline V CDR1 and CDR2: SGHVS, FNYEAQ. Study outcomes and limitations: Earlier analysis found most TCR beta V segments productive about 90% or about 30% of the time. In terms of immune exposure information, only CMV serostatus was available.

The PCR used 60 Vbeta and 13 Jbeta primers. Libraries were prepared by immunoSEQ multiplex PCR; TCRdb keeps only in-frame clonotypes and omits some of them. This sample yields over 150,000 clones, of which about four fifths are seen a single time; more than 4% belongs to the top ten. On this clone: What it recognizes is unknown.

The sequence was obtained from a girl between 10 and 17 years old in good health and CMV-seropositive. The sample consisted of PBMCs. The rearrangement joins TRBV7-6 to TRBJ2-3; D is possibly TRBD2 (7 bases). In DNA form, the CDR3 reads TGTGCCAGCAGCTCCTCGTGGGGGGGGCAGAGCACAGATACGCAGTATTTT. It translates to CASSSSWGGQSTDTQYF.